The entry below describes one T cell receptor beta chain. The antigen is unknown. Germline lookup yields CDR1 SQVTM and CDR2 ANQGSEA. This CDR3 region has 14 residues. The V end lost 5 bases, the J end lost 1 base, and 11 bases lay between the germline ends. Via the markers CD45RO/CCR7/CD25/CD127/CD95/CD27, stem cell-like memory, regulatory, central memory and naive CD4+ cells were sorted. This specimen belongs to a study of beta chain features in type 1 diabetes. The sequenced template was cDNA made from the entire isolated RNA. Assay used: immunoSEQ multiplex PCR; TCRdb lists only in-frame clones, some missing. The sample carries over 120,000 clones, about 10% recorded once. Study-level results: In comparison with healthy donors, patients had naive, central memory and Treg TCRB repertoires that appeared more similar. Insertion counts at VDJ junctions were lower in type 1 diabetes patients, who also showed more deletions there. PCR might preferentially amplify shorter templates, equally in patients and controls.

The TCR sequence derives from a man younger than 30 in good health. The chain couples TRBV29-1 to TRBJ2-2; a weak D match, TRBD1 (5 bases). Sequenced input: naive CD4+ T cells from blood. In DNA, the CDR3 is TGCAGCGTTCAGGGCCAAATGAACACCGGGGAGCTGTTTTTT. It encodes CSVQGQMNTGELFF.